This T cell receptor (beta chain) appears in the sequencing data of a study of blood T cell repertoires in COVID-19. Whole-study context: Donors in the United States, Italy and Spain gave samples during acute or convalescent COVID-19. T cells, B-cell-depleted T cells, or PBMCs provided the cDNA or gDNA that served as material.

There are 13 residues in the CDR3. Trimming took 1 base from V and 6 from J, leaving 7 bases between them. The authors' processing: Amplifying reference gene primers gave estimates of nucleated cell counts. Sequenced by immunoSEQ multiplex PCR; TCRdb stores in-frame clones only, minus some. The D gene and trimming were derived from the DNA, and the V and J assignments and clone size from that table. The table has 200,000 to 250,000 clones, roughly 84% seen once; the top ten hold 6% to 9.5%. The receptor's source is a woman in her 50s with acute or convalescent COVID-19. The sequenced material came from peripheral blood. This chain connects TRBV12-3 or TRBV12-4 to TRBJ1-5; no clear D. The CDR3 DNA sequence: TGTGCCAGCAGTTTAGGAGGGTTTCAGCCCCAGCATTTT. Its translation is CASSLGGFQPQHF.